The 15 T cell receptor beta chains below were found in one sample sequenced in a study of blood T cells in healthy people across ages. A second PCR, run for about 7 to 12 cycles, used a sample-barcoded 5' primer plus a J-beta primer mix. MiXCR was run by TCRdb on the 5' RACE reads, yielding one entry per CDR3 protein. In the table there are roughly 1 million distinct CDR3 sequences, 20% to 25% of which are singletons. The sample was also reused in another study, on T cells of mothers and their children.

What was sequenced was blood. The receptors stem from a girl aged 2 to 9 in good health.

The rearrangement joins TRBV3-1 to TRBJ1-2; 7 bases line up with TRBD1. Germline V gives CDR1 LGHDT, CDR2 YNNKEL (reference sequence). Germline trimming cut 3 bases from V and 3 bases from J; bases unmatched to any gene: 7. The CDR3 is 15 residues long. The CDR3 DNA sequence: TGTGCCAGCAGCCAGAGGGACAGAGGCTACTATGGCTACACCTTC. Its translation is CASSQRDRGYYGYTF.

This clonotype was recorded a few times. The CDR3 reads CASSPQGASEETQYF. CDR3 in DNA: TGCGCCAGCAGCCCACAGGGGGCGAGCGAAGAGACCCAGTACTTC. V and J are TRBV5-1 and TRBJ2-5; TRBD1 aligns across 9 bases. The germline gives CDR1 SGHRS, CDR2 YFSETQ. Trimming removed 4 bases from V and 3 bases from J; junction bases left unmatched: 7. The CDR3 consists of 15 residues. The full variable domain, its missing parts supplied by reference TRBV5-1 and TRBJ2-5, is KAGVTQTPRYLIKTRGQQVTLSCSPISGHRSVSWYQQTPGQGLQFLFEYFSETQRNKGNFPGRFSGRQFSNSRSEMNVSTLELGDSALYLCASSPQGASEETQYFGPGTRLLVL.

In its sample, this clonotype was seen a few times. The chain is built from TRBV12-3 or TRBV12-4 and TRBJ2-5; TRBD1 matches at 7 bases. J was trimmed by 4 bases and V by 8 bases; bases with no gene match: 7. The CDR3 is 13 amino acids. This CDR3 reads CASSDRASETQYF. CDR3 nucleotide sequence: TGTGCCAGCTCCGACAGGGCGTCAGAGACCCAGTACTTC.

This clonotype was picked up a small number of times. The V gene is TRBV27, the J gene TRBJ2-4; either TRBD1 or TRBD2 may supply D (6 bases each). Trimming removed 0 bases at V and 11 bases at J, with 11 bases between. The CDR3 has 13 amino acids. CDR1 is MNHEY, CDR2 SMNVEV, per germline (reference sequence). The CDR3 nucleotides are TGTGCCAGCAGTTTATCGGTGGGGGGCTTTCAGTACTTC. Protein sequence: CASSLSVGGFQYF.

This clonotype was counted between two and nine times. The rearrangement uses TRBV15 and TRBJ2-7; either TRBD1 or TRBD2 may supply D (5 bases each). The CDR3 is 18 residues long. The germline CDR1 and CDR2 sequences are LNHNV and YYDKDF (reference sequence). V was cut by 0 bases and J by 3 bases, with 21 bases left in between. The CDR3 DNA sequence: TGTGCCACCAGCAGAGATGGCCCAGGGAGCGGCTCATTCTACGAGCAGTACTTC. It codes for CATSRDGPGSGSFYEQYF.

This chain uses TRBV7-9 with TRBJ2-1, with D unclear. The CDR3 covers 15 residues. Germline V gene lookup returns CDR1 SEHNR and CDR2 FQNEAQ (reference sequence). V lost 2 bases and J 3 bases, leaving 11 bases between the germline ends. The CDR3 reads CASSLRLLDYNEQFF. Here the CDR3 DNA reads TGTGCCAGCAGCTTAAGGTTACTGGACTACAATGAGCAGTTCTTC.

V and J are TRBV27 and TRBJ1-2, with a weak D call TRBD1 (6 bases). Germline V CDR1 and CDR2: MNHEY, SMNVEV (reference sequence). This CDR3 region has 14 residues. Trimming stripped 5 bases from V and 8 bases from J, with 18 bases between. The CDR3 bases are TGTGCCAGCAGTCTCGGCGGGGGCTCCAGGGGCTACACCTTC. Protein product: CASSLGGGSRGYTF.

This clonotype has just a few counts. This chain connects TRBV27 to TRBJ2-5; 8 bases match TRBD2. Trimming at V came to 7 bases and at J to 5 bases, leaving 15 bases not matched to a gene. The length of the CDR3 is 16 residues. CDR1 is MNHEY, CDR2 SMNVEV, per germline (reference sequence). CDR3 region: CASKVAGGSFLETQYF. The CDR3 bases are TGTGCCAGCAAAGTGGCGGGAGGATCGTTTTTGGAGACCCAGTACTTC.

This chain joins TRBV7-9 and TRBJ2-7; D uncertain. The length of the CDR3 is 16 residues. Germline CDR1 is SEHNR and CDR2 is FQNEAQ (reference sequence). The V gene lost 5 bases and the J gene lost 1 base, with 18 bases spanning the gap. CDR3 amino acids: CASSPWDSQTSYEQYF. DNA of the CDR3: TGTGCCAGCAGCCCATGGGATAGCCAGACTTCCTACGAGCAGTACTTC.

This clonotype was picked up a small number of times. The chain uses TRBV6-5 and TRBJ2-1; tentative D call: TRBD2 (5 bases). Deletions cut 6 bases from V and 6 bases from J, with 12 bases between. CDR3 length equals 13 residues. The germline gives CDR1 MNHEY, CDR2 SVGAGI. The CDR3 loop is CASSLGLINEQFF. The DNA for the CDR3 is TGTGCCAGCAGCCTCGGACTGATCAATGAGCAGTTCTTC.

This clonotype was observed a few times. The V call is TRBV7-6, the J call TRBJ2-7; a possible D gene is TRBD2 (6 bases). Germline V lookup: CDR1 SGHVS, CDR2 FNYEAQ. The CDR3 length is 16 residues. Trimming stripped 5 bases from V and 0 bases from J, with 17 bases between. This CDR3 is CASSARLSGSSYEQYF. The CDR3 DNA reads as TGTGCCAGCAGCGCTCGACTTAGCGGAAGCTCCTACGAGCAGTACTTC. Looking up the rest from reference TRBV7-6 and TRBJ2-7 gives the full variable domain: GAGVSQSPRYKVTKRGQDVALRCDPISGHVSLYWYRQALGQGPEFLTYFNYEAQQDKSGLPNDRFSAERPEGSISTLTIQRTEQRDSAMYRCASSARLSGSSYEQYFGPGTRLTVT.

There are a few counts of this clonotype. A read error may produce the germline difference seen at one junction end. This chain connects TRBV27 to TRBJ1-1; 8 bases agree with TRBD1. CDR3 size: 14 residues. The germline V gene has CDR1 MNHEY and CDR2 SMNVEV (reference sequence). CDR3 sequence: CASSPQDRVAEVFF. DNA of the CDR3: TGTGCCAGCAGTCCCCAGGACAGGGTCGCTGAAGTTTTCTTT.

This clonotype showed up just a few times. The V gene is TRBV4-2, the J gene TRBJ2-4, with a tentative D call TRBD2 (6 bases). The CDR3 is 16 amino acids. Germline-derived CDR1 and CDR2 are LGHNA and YNFKEQ. V lost 5 bases, J lost 0 bases, and 14 bases lay in between. The CDR3 bases are TGTGCCAGCAGCAAACCTCCGGGACTAGCCAAAAACATTCAGTACTTC. Its translation: CASSKPPGLAKNIQYF.

This clonotype was recorded a few times. This chain connects TRBV29-1 to TRBJ2-7, with 9 bases identical to TRBD2. The CDR3 spans 13 residues. The germline CDR1 and CDR2 sequences are SQVTM and ANQGSEA. J was trimmed by 0 bases and V by 6 bases; bases with no gene match: 3. The CDR3 nucleotides read TGCAGCGTGACTAGCGGAAGCTCCTACGAGCAGTACTTC. Protein sequence: CSVTSGSSYEQYF.

The chain uses TRBV12-3 or TRBV12-4 and TRBJ1-5, with D unresolved. The CDR3 is 14 residues long. The germline V and J ends were trimmed by 4 bases and 6 bases, with 13 bases remaining between them. This CDR3 reads CASSSQASGQPQHF. CDR3 sequence (DNA): TGTGCCAGCAGTTCCCAGGCCTCGGGTCAGCCCCAGCATTTT.